The 20 T cell receptor beta chains in this list originate from one sample, sequenced in a study of identical twins. A single record per CDR3 protein comes from TCRdb applying MiXCR to the 5' RACE reads. The table shows more than 650,000 distinct CDR3 sequences, with roughly 6% occurring only once. Sequenced material: naive T cells sorted from blood. Source of these receptors: a man between 18 and 35 years old in good health.

In its sample, this clonotype was seen a few times. The V and J genes are TRBV15 and TRBJ2-7, with TRBD1 matching over 9 bases. Trimming at V came to 0 bases and at J to 2 bases, leaving 8 bases not matched to a gene. The germline V gene has CDR1 LNHNV and CDR2 YYDKDF (reference sequence). This CDR3 contains 17 residues. The CDR3 nucleotides are TGTGCCACCAGCAGAGAATCGCCGGGACAGGGAGCCTACGAGCAGTACTTC. Encoded protein: CATSRESPGQGAYEQYF.

The rearrangement joins TRBV19 to TRBJ2-1; 11 bases fit TRBD2. V gave up 7 bases and J gave up 4 bases; unmatched junction bases: 3. CDR3 length: 14 residues. Germline loops: CDR1 LNHDA, CDR2 SQIVND (reference sequence). The CDR3 sequence is CASTWTSGYNEQFF. Here the CDR3 DNA reads TGTGCCAGTACTTGGACTAGCGGGTACAATGAGCAGTTCTTC.

This clonotype was picked up many times. The rearrangement links TRBV12-3 or TRBV12-4 to TRBJ2-5; no clear D gene. V lost 6 bases and J lost 5, with 19 bases in between. The CDR3 has 15 amino acids. The CDR3 DNA is TGTGCCAGCAGCTTAATGGCCCGGGTAGGGGAGACCCAGTACTTC. Translated: CASSLMARVGETQYF.

This clonotype was recorded at least ten times. The chain is built from TRBV7-9 and TRBJ2-7; weak D call: TRBD2 (7 bases). This CDR3 is 17 amino acids long. Trimming left V 4 bases short and J 0 bases short, with 19 bases between. Per the germline V gene, CDR1 is SEHNR and CDR2 is FQNEAQ (reference sequence). The CDR3, as DNA: TGTGCCAGCAGCTCGAGGTCTGGGGGGGCTTTCTCCTACGAGCAGTACTTC. Residues: CASSSRSGGAFSYEQYF.

Ten or more counts support this clonotype. The rearrangement uses TRBV10-3 and TRBJ2-7; D might be TRBD1 or TRBD2, each matching 5 bases. The CDR3 consists of 13 residues. The V gene lost 6 bases and the J gene lost 4 bases, with 13 bases spanning the gap. Germline CDR1 ENHRY, CDR2 SYGVKD. The CDR3 nucleotides are TGTGCCATCAGACCGGGACCTGCATACGAGCAGTACGTC. This encodes CAIRPGPAYEQYV.

The J gene is TRBJ2-7, the V gene TRBV11-3; D remains unclear. The V gene's germline CDR1 is SGHNT and CDR2 YENEEA. This CDR3 region has 13 residues. The V end was cut by 8 bases, the J end by 5 bases, with 16 bases between. CDR3 loop: CASSSRWGDEQYF. Here the CDR3 DNA reads TGTGCCAGCTCCTCACGGTGGGGTGACGAGCAGTACTTC.

The sample holds a few counts of this clonotype. The rearrangement uses TRBV6-2 or TRBV6-3 and TRBJ2-7, with 9 bases aligning to TRBD2. CDR3 length: 14 residues. Germline trimming cut 4 bases from V and 3 bases from J; bases unmatched to any gene: 4. Germline lookup yields CDR1 MNHEY and CDR2 SVGEGT. The DNA for the CDR3 is TGTGCCAGCAGTTTCCTAGCGGGATACTACGAGCAGTACTTC. Its protein product is CASSFLAGYYEQYF.

The V call is TRBV12-3 or TRBV12-4, the J call TRBJ1-5, with 7 bases identical to TRBD1. The CDR3 length is 15 residues. Unmatched junction bases numbered 15, after V lost 6 bases and J lost 10 bases. The CDR3 region is CASSEGGRAAQPQHF. CDR3 in DNA: TGTGCCAGCAGCGAAGGGGGCAGGGCGGCCCAACCCCAGCATTTT.

This sequence joins TRBV6-5 and TRBJ2-1; either TRBD1 or TRBD2 may fit D (5 bases each). Germline V gene sequence: CDR1 MNHEY, CDR2 SVGAGI. The CDR3 is 15 residues long. Deletions cut 3 bases from V and 3 bases from J, with 12 bases between. CDR3 residues: CASSYHGTVYNEQFF. Here the CDR3 DNA reads TGTGCCAGCAGTTATCACGGGACCGTCTACAATGAGCAGTTCTTC.

This clonotype was counted many times. The V and J genes are TRBV5-1 and TRBJ2-7; D tentatively fits TRBD1 or TRBD2 (5 bases each). Germline V gene data show CDR1 as SGHRS and CDR2 as YFSETQ. V lost 1 base and J lost 5, with 13 bases in between. The CDR3 contains 14 residues. Here the CDR3 reads CASSLFLGVNEQYF. Here the CDR3 DNA reads TGCGCCAGCAGCTTGTTCTTGGGGGTTAACGAGCAGTACTTC.

This clonotype has more than one count but fewer than ten. The V call is TRBV20-1, the J call TRBJ2-1, with a tentative D call TRBD1 (5 bases). Looked up from germline, CDR1 is DFQATT and CDR2 is SNEGSKA (reference sequence). CDR3 length equals 13 residues. V gave up 6 bases and J gave up 5 bases, with 14 bases separating them. For the CDR3, the DNA is TGCAGTGCCAAGACAGAGGCCGACAATGAGCAGTTCTTC. Protein: CSAKTEADNEQFF.

This clonotype has at least ten counts. The chain is built from TRBV10-3 and TRBJ2-1, with D uncertain. Germline CDR1 reads ENHRY; CDR2 reads SYGVKD. The CDR3 runs to 13 residues. Trimming took off 0 bases at V and 5 bases at J, with 5 bases between the two ends. CDR3 bases: TGTGCCATCAGTGAGTCGAGGAACAATGAGCAGTTCTTC. This encodes CAISESRNNEQFF.

At least ten counts were recorded for this clonotype. The chain couples TRBV7-2 to TRBJ2-1; the D is unclear. V lost 5 bases to trimming and J lost 8 bases, with 7 bases between them. Germline CDR1 and CDR2: SGHTA and FQGNSA. This CDR3 spans 11 amino acids. The CDR3 DNA reads as TGTGCCAGCAGCAATGCGGATGAGCAGTTCTTC. Translating it yields CASSNADEQFF.

On this clonotype itself: The CDR3 does not close with the conserved phenylalanine or tryptophan, likely indicating a read error. The CDR3 loop reads CASSLLGYQETQYL. Written as DNA, the CDR3 is TGTGCCAGCAGTTTACTAGGTTACCAAGAGACCCAGTACCTC. V is TRBV27 and J is TRBJ2-5; D uncertain. V was shortened by 2 bases and J by 0 bases, with 7 bases between the two germline ends. The germline gives CDR1 MNHEY, CDR2 SMNVEV (reference sequence). This CDR3 spans 14 amino acids.

This rearrangement joins TRBV28 to TRBJ2-2; TRBD1 matches 9 bases. Losses at the gene ends were 5 bases for V and 4 bases for J; bases not matched to a gene: 17. Looked up from germline, CDR1 is MDHEN and CDR2 is SYDVKM. This CDR3 is 19 amino acids long. The CDR3 here is CASSPVPGQGKGSTGELFF. The CDR3 DNA sequence: TGTGCCAGCAGTCCTGTCCCGGGACAGGGAAAGGGCTCCACCGGGGAGCTGTTTTTT.

This clonotype was counted at least ten times. The V call is TRBV5-1, the J call TRBJ2-5; a possible D gene is TRBD2 (5 bases). CDR1 SGHRS and CDR2 YFSETQ come from the germline V gene. The germline V and J ends were trimmed by 4 bases and 4 bases, with 11 bases remaining between them. The CDR3 has 13 amino acids. CDR3 protein: CASSNPSRETQYF. The CDR3 DNA reads TGCGCCAGCAGCAACCCTAGCCGAGAGACCCAGTACTTC.

This clonotype was seen at least ten times. The V gene is TRBV3-1, the J gene TRBJ2-1, with D possibly matching TRBD2 (6 bases). Germline V gene lookup returns CDR1 LGHDT and CDR2 YNNKEL (reference sequence). The CDR3 runs 16 residues. Trimming took 2 bases from V and 3 from J, leaving 14 bases between them. The CDR3 DNA follows: TGTGCCAGCAGCCAACCGGACTACCCGTTCTACAATGAGCAGTTCTTC. Encoded protein: CASSQPDYPFYNEQFF.

This clonotype came up a few times. The J gene is TRBJ1-2, the V gene TRBV19, with a weak D call TRBD1 (6 bases). The CDR3 is 12 amino acids. Deletions cut 9 bases from V and 7 bases from J, with 15 bases between. Germline loops: CDR1 LNHDA, CDR2 SQIVND (reference sequence). DNA of the CDR3: TGTGCCAGCACCCACAGGGAAAGTGGCTACACCTTC. Encoded protein: CASTHRESGYTF.

This clonotype was seen at least ten times. The chain has TRBV7-9 and TRBJ2-7; 10 bases are a match to TRBD1. CDR1 and CDR2 from the germline V gene are SEHNR and FQNEAQ (reference sequence). The CDR3 is 14 amino acids. Trimming cost V 4 bases and J 2 bases; bases outside gene matches: 2. The CDR3 DNA reads TGTGCCAGCAGCTCGACAGGGGGCCCCTACGAGCAGTACTTC. Its translation is CASSSTGGPYEQYF.

In its sample, this clonotype was seen a few times. The chain has TRBV20-1 and TRBJ2-7; no reliable D call. CDR1 DFQATT and CDR2 SNEGSKA come from the germline V gene (reference sequence). The CDR3 contains 16 residues. Trimming cost V 6 bases and J 1 base, with 22 bases left between them. CDR3 loop: CSASSHLQSPSYEQYF. The CDR3 DNA reads as TGCAGTGCCAGCTCCCATCTGCAGTCTCCTTCCTACGAGCAGTACTTC.